This TCR beta chain was recorded in a study of blood T cell repertoires in COVID-19. Using immunoSEQ multiplex PCR, the repertoire was profiled, and TCRdb retains in-frame clones only, with some absent. The sample has about 130,000 clones, roughly 80% seen once. The V gene end was trimmed by 2 bases and the J gene end by 8 bases; junction bases not matched to a gene: 5. CDR1 and CDR2 (germline): SGHTA, FQGNSA. This CDR3 comprises 13 residues. This chain uses TRBV7-2 with TRBJ1-2, with 7 nucleotides matching TRBD1. This TCR came from a man in his 60s with acute or convalescent COVID-19. The sample was peripheral blood. The CDR3 coding sequence is TGTGCCAGCAGCTTAAAGGGGGCGCGGGGCTACACCTTC. It encodes CASSLKGARGYTF.